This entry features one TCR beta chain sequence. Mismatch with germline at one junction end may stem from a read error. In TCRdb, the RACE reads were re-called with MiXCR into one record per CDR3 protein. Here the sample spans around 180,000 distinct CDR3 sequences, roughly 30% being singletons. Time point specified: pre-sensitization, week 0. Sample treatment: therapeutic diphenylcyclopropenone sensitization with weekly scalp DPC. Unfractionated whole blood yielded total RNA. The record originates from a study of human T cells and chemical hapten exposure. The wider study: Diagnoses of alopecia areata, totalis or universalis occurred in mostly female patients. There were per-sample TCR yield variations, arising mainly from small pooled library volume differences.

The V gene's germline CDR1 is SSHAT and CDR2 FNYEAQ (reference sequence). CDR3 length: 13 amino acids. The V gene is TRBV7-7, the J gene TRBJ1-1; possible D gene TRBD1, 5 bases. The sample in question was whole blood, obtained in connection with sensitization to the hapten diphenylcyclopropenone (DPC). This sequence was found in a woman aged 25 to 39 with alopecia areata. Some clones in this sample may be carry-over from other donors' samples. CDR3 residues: CASSLSRDSIQFF. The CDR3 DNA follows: TGTGCTAGCAGCTTGTCTCGCGACAGCATCCAATTCTTT.